A selection of T cell receptor beta chains follows, all from one sample in a study of cytomegalovirus exposure and HLA in healthy donors. The method was immunoSEQ multiplex PCR; TCRdb's version includes in-frame clones alone and lacks a portion of them. The sample includes fewer than 200,000 clones, about 10% seen only once; the top ten take 1% to 1.5%. The material sequenced was PBMCs. The source is a woman in her twenties or thirties in good health and CMV-seropositive. Each CDR3 is given with its conserved first and last residue. Fields, in order: J gene, V gene, clone size, CDR3 length, CDR3 protein. Clone size is stated in some rows and not others, as once, few, many or a class when expanded.

j_gene: TRBJ1-2; v_gene: TRBV5-1; abundance: -; len: 15; CDR3aa: CASSSIPGHGDGYTF
j_gene: TRBJ1-5; v_gene: TRBV2; abundance: -; len: 14; CDR3aa: CASSQYYSNQPQHF
j_gene: TRBJ1-1; v_gene: TRBV9; abundance: once; len: 14; CDR3aa: CASSTTGVDTEAFF
j_gene: TRBJ2-2; v_gene: TRBV2; abundance: few; len: 18; CDR3aa: CASSEASSGGHYTGELFF
j_gene: TRBJ1-3; v_gene: TRBV11-2; abundance: -; len: 15; CDR3aa: CASSQDGQGGNTIYF
j_gene: TRBJ2-2; v_gene: TRBV4-2; abundance: -; len: 18; CDR3aa: CASSQGARDRVWTGELFF
j_gene: TRBJ2-2; v_gene: TRBV6-5; abundance: few; len: 12; CDR3aa: CASSYLTGELFF
j_gene: TRBJ1-1; v_gene: TRBV7-6; abundance: few; len: 13; CDR3aa: CASSNQGYSEAFF
j_gene: TRBJ2-1; v_gene: TRBV9; abundance: once; len: 14; CDR3aa: CASSVGASGNEQFF
j_gene: TRBJ2-5; v_gene: TRBV2; abundance: -; len: 18; CDR3aa: CASSGEGGIITPRETQYF
j_gene: TRBJ2-1; v_gene: TRBV11-2; abundance: few; len: 13; CDR3aa: CASSLVFYNEQFF
j_gene: TRBJ1-2; v_gene: TRBV18; abundance: few; len: 15; CDR3aa: CASSPRRGGDYGYTF
j_gene: TRBJ2-3; v_gene: TRBV19; abundance: -; len: 14; CDR3aa: CASSLGRRTDTQYF
j_gene: TRBJ2-6; v_gene: TRBV19; abundance: few; len: 17; CDR3aa: CASSIRRQVSGANVLTF
j_gene: TRBJ2-3; v_gene: TRBV7-3; abundance: few; len: 13; CDR3aa: CASSPGSTDTQYF
j_gene: TRBJ1-1; v_gene: TRBV6-4; abundance: -; len: 14; CDR3aa: CASREQGAGTEAFF
j_gene: TRBJ1-1; v_gene: TRBV6-1; abundance: few; len: 14; CDR3aa: CASSEEVGGTEAFF
j_gene: TRBJ2-2; v_gene: TRBV14; abundance: -; len: 16; CDR3aa: CASSPAPGRNTGELFF
j_gene: TRBJ1-2; v_gene: TRBV5-5; abundance: few; len: 15; CDR3aa: CASSLAPGTAYGYTF
j_gene: TRBJ2-1; v_gene: TRBV13; abundance: -; len: 14; CDR3aa: CASSTWGRVNEQFF
j_gene: TRBJ2-6; v_gene: TRBV9; abundance: few; len: 15; CDR3aa: CASSTTGWGANVLTF
j_gene: TRBJ2-1; v_gene: TRBV5-4; abundance: -; len: 16; CDR3aa: CASSLVGTGGGNEQFF
j_gene: TRBJ1-5; v_gene: TRBV7-2; abundance: few; len: 14; CDR3aa: CASSLDRTVGPQHF
j_gene: TRBJ2-7; v_gene: TRBV19; abundance: -; len: 15; CDR3aa: CASSFRLAGSYEQYF
j_gene: TRBJ2-7; v_gene: TRBV2; abundance: -; len: 14; CDR3aa: CASSDMSNSYERYF
j_gene: TRBJ2-3; v_gene: TRBV4-1; abundance: few; len: 17; CDR3aa: CASSQGLLAGVTDTQYF
j_gene: TRBJ1-3; v_gene: TRBV9; abundance: -; len: 19; CDR3aa: CASSVGTAPTGSRGNTIYF
j_gene: TRBJ1-4; v_gene: TRBV30; abundance: -; len: 14; CDR3aa: CAWTSGQGWEKLFF
j_gene: TRBJ2-7; v_gene: TRBV18; abundance: few; len: 15; CDR3aa: CASSPRDYSATEQYF
j_gene: TRBJ1-2; v_gene: TRBV6-1; abundance: few; len: 15; CDR3aa: CASSENTGVAYGYTF
j_gene: TRBJ2-1; v_gene: TRBV9; abundance: -; len: 16; CDR3aa: CASSSQTGTLNNEQFF
j_gene: TRBJ2-7; v_gene: TRBV10-2; abundance: -; len: 15; CDR3aa: CASSDRTETNYEQYF
j_gene: TRBJ2-5; v_gene: TRBV19; abundance: many; len: 13; CDR3aa: CASRPGGRETQYF
j_gene: TRBJ1-2; v_gene: TRBV9; abundance: -; len: 15; CDR3aa: CASSVGNRGDYGYTF
j_gene: TRBJ1-6; v_gene: TRBV5-1; abundance: -; len: 15; CDR3aa: CASTTDRGHNSPLHF
j_gene: TRBJ2-7; v_gene: TRBV2; abundance: few; len: 14; CDR3aa: CASSVAGRSYEQYF
j_gene: TRBJ2-3; v_gene: TRBV30; abundance: -; len: 16; CDR3aa: CAFSTGTSGFTDTQYF
j_gene: TRBJ2-7; v_gene: TRBV2; abundance: -; len: 14; CDR3aa: CASTGQGGSYEQYF
j_gene: TRBJ1-4; v_gene: TRBV21-1; abundance: -; len: 18; CDR3aa: CASSKWGTLRLQNEKLFF
j_gene: TRBJ2-7; v_gene: TRBV5-4; abundance: -; len: 14; CDR3aa: CASSLEQGFYEQYF
j_gene: TRBJ2-7; v_gene: TRBV7-9; abundance: few; len: 15; CDR3aa: CASSFRDSASGEQYF
j_gene: TRBJ2-1; v_gene: TRBV2; abundance: -; len: 13; CDR3aa: CASTYVVGDEQFF
j_gene: TRBJ2-1; v_gene: TRBV7-9; abundance: few; len: 12; CDR3aa: CASSLAGTGFFF
j_gene: TRBJ2-1; v_gene: TRBV6-1; abundance: -; len: 20; CDR3aa: CASSEAPPGLAGGSRNEQFF
j_gene: TRBJ1-5; v_gene: TRBV29-1; abundance: -; len: 15; CDR3aa: CSVEDHSRGRQPQHF
j_gene: TRBJ1-2; v_gene: TRBV11-2; abundance: few; len: 14; CDR3aa: CASSFTHDYYGYTF
j_gene: TRBJ1-5; v_gene: TRBV2; abundance: -; len: 16; CDR3aa: CASNHRDSIGGQPQHF
j_gene: TRBJ2-7; v_gene: TRBV10-1; abundance: -; len: 15; CDR3aa: CASSDPTSGVYEQYF
j_gene: TRBJ2-5; v_gene: TRBV9; abundance: -; len: 15; CDR3aa: CASSSRGGEQETQYF
j_gene: TRBJ1-2; v_gene: TRBV9; abundance: -; len: 13; CDR3aa: CASSVPPTGGYTF
j_gene: TRBJ1-2; v_gene: TRBV27; abundance: -; len: 15; CDR3aa: CASSLKGVANYGYTF
j_gene: TRBJ2-5; v_gene: TRBV5-1; abundance: -; len: 15; CDR3aa: CASSLLPGQGETQYF
j_gene: TRBJ2-1; v_gene: TRBV10-3; abundance: few; len: 14; CDR3aa: CAISATGTSGEQFF
j_gene: TRBJ1-5; v_gene: TRBV30; abundance: few; len: 13; CDR3aa: CAWSVSGGQPQHF
j_gene: TRBJ2-1; v_gene: TRBV5-1; abundance: few; len: 14; CDR3aa: CASSQGQTYNEQFF
j_gene: TRBJ1-1; v_gene: TRBV4-1; abundance: few; len: 18; CDR3aa: CASSRQLGTGGRNTEAFF
j_gene: TRBJ2-5; v_gene: TRBV10-2; abundance: -; len: 14; CDR3aa: CASSGGGARETQYF